These 9 T cell receptor beta chains share one sample of origin, sequenced in a study of T cells after yellow fever vaccination. TCRdb passed the 5' RACE reads through MiXCR, listing each CDR3 protein once. This sample has roughly 520,000 distinct CDR3 sequences, with 20% to 25% found just once. The sequenced sample was PBMCs, obtained roughly 23 days after the first yellow fever vaccination. The receptors were sampled from a man aged 18-30 years who received the YFV17D yellow fever vaccine.

This clonotype was detected only a few times. The chain has TRBV5-1 and TRBJ2-6; D remains ambiguous. The V gene lost 2 bases and the J gene lost 0 bases, with 15 bases spanning the gap. The CDR3 is 18 residues long. Germline V gene sequence: CDR1 SGHRS, CDR2 YFSETQ. The CDR3 nucleotides read TGCGCCAGCAGCTTAGAAGGTCAGGCCCCCTCTGGGGCCAACGTCCTGACTTTC. This gives the protein CASSLEGQAPSGANVLTF.

The rearrangement joins TRBV6-2 or TRBV6-3 to TRBJ2-2, with 8 nucleotides matching TRBD2. With V trimmed by 2 bases and J by 4 bases, 6 bases remained unmatched. CDR3 length: 16 residues. The germline CDR1 and CDR2 sequences are MNHEY and SVGEGT. The CDR3 DNA reads as TGTGCCAGCAGTTACGCGGGACTAGTTGGCACCGGGGAGCTGTTTTTT. This translates into CASSYAGLVGTGELFF.

The chain has TRBV20-1 and TRBJ2-7; D gene uncertain. V shed 5 bases and J shed 3 bases, with 11 bases lying between them. This CDR3 is 12 amino acids long. CDR1 is DFQATT, CDR2 SNEGSKA, per germline (reference sequence). This CDR3 reads CSASKSGYEQYF. CDR3 sequence (DNA): TGCAGTGCTTCTAAGTCGGGCTACGAGCAGTACTTC.

This clonotype was recorded many times. At one boundary the junction diverges from the germline segment, which might be a read error. V usage is TRBV30 and J usage is TRBJ2-6; no firm D call. The CDR3 sequence is 13 residues long. CDR1 and CDR2 (germline): GTSNPN, SVGIG (reference sequence). As DNA, the CDR3 is TGTGCCTGGAGTGTACGTGGGGTCAACGTCCTGACTTTC. Translated: CAWSVRGVNVLTF.

This chain joins TRBV28 and TRBJ1-1; tentatively, D is TRBD1 (5 bases). The length of the CDR3 is 12 residues. The germline CDR1 and CDR2 sequences are MDHEN and SYDVKM. V was clipped by 5 bases and J by 6 bases, with 10 bases between them. The CDR3 protein is CASSRGVSEAFF. The CDR3 bases are TGTGCCAGCAGTAGAGGGGTCTCTGAAGCTTTCTTT.

The chain employs TRBV7-9 and TRBJ1-2; 11 nucleotides line up with TRBD1. Trimming at V came to 6 bases and at J to 2 bases, leaving 8 bases not matched to a gene. Germline V gene data show CDR1 as SEHNR and CDR2 as FQNEAQ (reference sequence). The CDR3 is made up of 16 amino acids. The CDR3 sequence is CASRRQGTGGNYGYTF. CDR3 nucleotide sequence: TGTGCCAGCAGGCGGCAAGGGACAGGGGGGAACTATGGCTACACCTTC.

A few counts support this clonotype. This chain connects TRBV4-3 to TRBJ2-3; 8 bases are a match to TRBD1. V was clipped by 0 bases and J by 5 bases; unmatched bases: 7. This CDR3 is 16 amino acids long. Per germline, CDR1 LGHNA and CDR2 YSLEER. In nucleotides, the CDR3 is TGCGCCAGCAGCCAAGATTCCAGGGGGCATAGAGATACGCAGTATTTT. Translating it yields CASSQDSRGHRDTQYF.

This chain connects TRBV4-3 to TRBJ2-1, with D possibly called TRBD1 or TRBD2 (5 bases each). V shed 0 bases and J shed 0 bases, with 15 bases lying between them. The CDR3 has 18 residues. Germline V gives CDR1 LGHNA, CDR2 YSLEER. In nucleotides, the CDR3 is TGCGCCAGCAGCCAAGATTCGATTTGGGGGAGCTCCTACAATGAGCAGTTCTTC. Translated: CASSQDSIWGSSYNEQFF.

The V gene is TRBV7-8, the J gene TRBJ2-7; the D is unclear. The germline V and J ends were trimmed by 1 base and 0 bases, with 10 bases remaining between them. CDR1 is SGHVS, CDR2 FQNEAQ, per germline. This CDR3 has 15 residues. The CDR3 DNA sequence: TGTGCCAGCAGCTTAGTTATGAGGAGCTCCTACGAGCAGTACTTC. Protein product: CASSLVMRSSYEQYF. The variable domain in full, with the rest retrieved from reference TRBV7-8 and TRBJ2-7, is GAGVSQSPRYKVAKRGQDVALRCDPISGHVSLFWYQQALGQGPEFLTYFQNEAQLDKSGLPSDRFFAERPEGSVSTLKIQRTQQEDSAVYLCASSLVMRSSYEQYFGPGTRLTVT.